A selection of T cell receptor beta chains follows, all from one sample in a study of CD8+ T cells in alopecia areata. Profiled with immunoSEQ multiplex PCR; TCRdb holds only in-frame clones, not every one. The data hold some 170,000 clones, with 58% observed a single time. The specimen was CD4+ T cells sorted from blood, collected at week 56, from a patient treated with tofacitinib. These receptors were obtained from a human donor with alopecia areata. CDR3s include the opening cysteine and the closing phenylalanine or tryptophan. The order of the fields is clone size, D gene, J gene, V gene, CDR3 DNA, CDR3 protein. The D gene is left open where the match is weak. Expanded clones are given a class, and other clones once, few, many or no size at all.

NA NA TRBJ1-3 TRBV7-9 TGTGCCAGCAGCTTGTTGGGAAACACCATATATTTT CASSLLGNTIYF
many NA TRBJ1-1 TRBV14 TGTGCCAGCAGCCCGTTGGGTAGCGCAGACACTGAAGCTTTCTTT CASSPLGSADTEAFF
NA NA TRBJ1-1 TRBV4-2 TGTGCCAGCAGCCAAGAGGGGGCCACGGGACTCGCTGAAGCTTTCTTT CASSQEGATGLAEAFF
NA NA TRBJ2-3 TRBV6-1 TGTGCCAGCAGTGTTCAACAGGGTACAGATACGCAGTATTTT CASSVQQGTDTQYF
NA TRBD1 TRBJ2-7 TRBV19 TGTGCCAGTAGGAACCCGGGACAGGTGGACGAGCAGTACTTC CASRNPGQVDEQYF
NA TRBD1 TRBJ2-2 TRBV29-1 TGCAGCGTTAGACAGGGCCAAAACACCGGGGAGCTGTTTTTT CSVRQGQNTGELFF
once NA TRBJ2-7 TRBV15 TGTGCCACCAGCCAAGAGGGCGAGCAGTACTTC CATSQEGEQYF
NA TRBD1 TRBJ2-7 TRBV18 TGTGCCAGCTCACCAAACAGGGGGGTCGGCGAGCAGTACTTC CASSPNRGVGEQYF
NA NA TRBJ1-5 TRBV7-2 TGTGCCAGCAGCCCTCGCCTAGGGGTTAGCAATCAGCCCCAGCATTTT CASSPRLGVSNQPQHF
few TRBD1 TRBJ1-6 TRBV7-8 TGTGCCAGCAGCTCCGGACAGGGGGTGGTTTCACCCCTCCACTTT CASSSGQGVVSPLHF
once NA TRBJ2-2 TRBV29-1 TGCAGCGTCACAAGACAGGACGGGACCGGGGAGCTGTTTTTT CSVTRQDGTGELFF
NA NA TRBJ2-3 TRBV7-8 TGTGCCAGCAGCTTAAGGTGGCTACCTCCAGATACGCAGTATTTT CASSLRWLPPDTQYF
few TRBD1 TRBJ2-6 TRBV5-1 TGCGCCAGCACCCTTGACAGGGGGCTAACTGGGGCCAACGTCCTGACTTTC CASTLDRGLTGANVLTF
NA TRBD1 TRBJ2-7 TRBV29-1 TGCAGCGTTGAGACAGGGATGTACGAGCAGTACTTC CSVETGMYEQYF
few NA TRBJ2-5 TRBV6-6 TGTGCCAGCAGCGGAGGGAGCGAGACCCAGTACTTC CASSGGSETQYF
NA TRBD1 TRBJ1-4 TRBV6-5 TGTGCCAGCAGGATCGGGACAGATAATGAAAAACTGTTTTTT CASRIGTDNEKLFF
NA NA TRBJ1-6 TRBV6-5 TGTGCCAGCAGTTATGAGGGGACTAATTCACCCCTCCACTTT CASSYEGTNSPLHF
NA TRBD1 TRBJ2-1 TRBV6-1 TGTGCCAGCAGTGTCGCCTTTGACAGGGAAGTCGATGAGCAGTTCTTC CASSVAFDREVDEQFF
NA NA TRBJ1-2 TRBV29-1 TGCAGCGTTGTGGGCCCGGGAAGATCCGTTGGCTACACCTTC CSVVGPGRSVGYTF
NA NA TRBJ1-2 TRBV30 TGTGCCTGGAGCGAAACGGGTCTGACCTCTGGCTACACCTTC CAWSETGLTSGYTF